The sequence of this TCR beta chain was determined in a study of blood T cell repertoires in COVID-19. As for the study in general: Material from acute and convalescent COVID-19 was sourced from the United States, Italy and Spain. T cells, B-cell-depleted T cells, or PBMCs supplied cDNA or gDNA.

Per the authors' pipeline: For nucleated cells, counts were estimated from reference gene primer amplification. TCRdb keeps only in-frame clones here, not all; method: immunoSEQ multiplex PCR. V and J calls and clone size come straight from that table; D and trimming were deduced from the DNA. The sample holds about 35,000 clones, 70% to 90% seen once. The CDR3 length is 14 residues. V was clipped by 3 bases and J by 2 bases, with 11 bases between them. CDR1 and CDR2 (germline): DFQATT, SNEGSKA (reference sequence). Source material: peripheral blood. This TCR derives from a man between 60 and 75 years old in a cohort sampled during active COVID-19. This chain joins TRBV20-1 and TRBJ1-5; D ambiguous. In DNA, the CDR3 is TGCAGTGCTAGTCAACGAGGGCGCAATCAGCCCCAGCATTTT. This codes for CSASQRGRNQPQHF.